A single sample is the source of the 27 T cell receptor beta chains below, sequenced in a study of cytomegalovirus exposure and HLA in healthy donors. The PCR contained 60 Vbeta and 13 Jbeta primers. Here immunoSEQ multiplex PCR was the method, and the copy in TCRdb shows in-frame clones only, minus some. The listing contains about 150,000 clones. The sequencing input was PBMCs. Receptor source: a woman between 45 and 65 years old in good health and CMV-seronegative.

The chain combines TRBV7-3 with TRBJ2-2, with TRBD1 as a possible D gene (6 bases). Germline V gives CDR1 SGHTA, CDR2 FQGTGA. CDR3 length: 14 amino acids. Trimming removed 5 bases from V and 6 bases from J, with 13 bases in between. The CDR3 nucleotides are TGTGCCAGCAGCCCCGACAGGATTGCCGGGGAGCTGTTTTTT. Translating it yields CASSPDRIAGELFF.

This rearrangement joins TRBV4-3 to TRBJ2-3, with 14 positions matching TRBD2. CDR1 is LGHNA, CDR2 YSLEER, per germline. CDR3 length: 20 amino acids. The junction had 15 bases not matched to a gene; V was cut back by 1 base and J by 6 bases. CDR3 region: CASSQAPTSGRASFEDTQYF. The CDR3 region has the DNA TGCGCCAGCAGCCAAGCCCCGACTAGCGGGAGGGCGTCGTTTGAGGATACGCAGTATTTT.

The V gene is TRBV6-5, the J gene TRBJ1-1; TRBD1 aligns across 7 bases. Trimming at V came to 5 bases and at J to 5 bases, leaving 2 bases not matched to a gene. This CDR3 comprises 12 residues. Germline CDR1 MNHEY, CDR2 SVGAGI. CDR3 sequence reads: CASSKDRTEAFF. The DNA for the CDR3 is TGTGCCAGCAGTAAGGACAGGACTGAAGCTTTCTTT.

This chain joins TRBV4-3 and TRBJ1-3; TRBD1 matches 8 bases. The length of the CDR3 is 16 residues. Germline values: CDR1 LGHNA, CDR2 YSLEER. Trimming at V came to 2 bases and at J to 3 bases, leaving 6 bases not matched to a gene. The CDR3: CASSQHMTGVGNTIYF. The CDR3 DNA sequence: TGCGCCAGCAGCCAACATATGACAGGGGTTGGAAACACCATATATTTT.

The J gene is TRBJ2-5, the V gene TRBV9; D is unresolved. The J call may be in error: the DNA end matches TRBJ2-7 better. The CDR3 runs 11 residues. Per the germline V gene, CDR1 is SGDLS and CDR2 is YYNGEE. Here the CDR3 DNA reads TGTGCCAGCAGCGTAATAAACGAGCAGTACTTC. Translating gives CASSVINEQYF.

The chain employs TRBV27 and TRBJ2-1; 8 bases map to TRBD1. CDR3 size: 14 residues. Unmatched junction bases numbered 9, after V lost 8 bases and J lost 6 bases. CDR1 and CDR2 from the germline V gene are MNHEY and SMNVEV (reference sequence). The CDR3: CASGRDRRFNEQFF. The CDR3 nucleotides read TGTGCCAGCGGCCGGGACAGGAGATTCAATGAGCAGTTCTTC.

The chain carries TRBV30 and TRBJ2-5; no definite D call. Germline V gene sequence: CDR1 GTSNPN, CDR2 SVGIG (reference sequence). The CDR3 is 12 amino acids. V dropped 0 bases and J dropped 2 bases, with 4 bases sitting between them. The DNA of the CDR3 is TGTGCCTGGAGTGTCATTCAAGAGACCCAGTACTTC. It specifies CAWSVIQETQYF. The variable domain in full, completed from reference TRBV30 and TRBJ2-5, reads SQTIHQWPATLVQPVGSPLSLECTVEGTSNPNLYWYRQAAGRGLQLLFYSVGIGQISSEVPQNLSASRPQDRQFILSSKKLLLSDSGFYLCAWSVIQETQYFGPGTRLLVL.

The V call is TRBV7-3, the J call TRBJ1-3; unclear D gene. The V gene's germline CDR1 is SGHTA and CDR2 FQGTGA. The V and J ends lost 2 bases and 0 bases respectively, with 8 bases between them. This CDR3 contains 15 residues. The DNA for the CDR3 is TGTGCCAGCAGCTTAGATAGCCACTCTGGAAACACCATATATTTT. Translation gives CASSLDSHSGNTIYF.

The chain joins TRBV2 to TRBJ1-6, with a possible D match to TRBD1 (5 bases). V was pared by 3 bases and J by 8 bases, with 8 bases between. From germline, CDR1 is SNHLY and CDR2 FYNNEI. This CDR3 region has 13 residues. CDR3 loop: CASSDRADSPLHF. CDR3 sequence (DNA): TGTGCCAGCAGTGACAGGGCGGATTCACCCCTCCACTTT.

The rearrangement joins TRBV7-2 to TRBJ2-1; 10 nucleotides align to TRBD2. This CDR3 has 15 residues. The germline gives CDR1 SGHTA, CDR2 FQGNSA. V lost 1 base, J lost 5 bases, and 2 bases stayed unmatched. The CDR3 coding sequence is TGTGCCAGCAGCTTAGTAGCGGGAGGTCACAATGAGCAGTTCTTC. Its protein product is CASSLVAGGHNEQFF.

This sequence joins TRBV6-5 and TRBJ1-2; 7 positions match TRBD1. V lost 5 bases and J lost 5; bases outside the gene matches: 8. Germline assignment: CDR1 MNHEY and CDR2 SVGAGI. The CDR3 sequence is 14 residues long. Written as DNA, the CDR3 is TGTGCCAGCAGTGCACTAGGGACAGTATATGGCTACACCTTC. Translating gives CASSALGTVYGYTF.

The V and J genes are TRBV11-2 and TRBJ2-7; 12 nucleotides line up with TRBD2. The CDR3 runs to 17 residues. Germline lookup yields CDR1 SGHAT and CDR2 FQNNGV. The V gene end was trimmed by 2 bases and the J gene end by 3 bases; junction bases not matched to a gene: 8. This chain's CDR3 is CASSLRLAGGNFYEQYF. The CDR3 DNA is TGTGCCAGCAGCTTACGGCTAGCGGGAGGGAACTTCTACGAGCAGTACTTC.

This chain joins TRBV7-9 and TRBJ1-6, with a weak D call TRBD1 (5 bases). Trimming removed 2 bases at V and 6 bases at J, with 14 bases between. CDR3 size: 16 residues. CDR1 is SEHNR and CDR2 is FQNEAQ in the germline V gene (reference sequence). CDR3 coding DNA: TGTGCCAGCAGCTTATACGCTGACGGGGGTAATTCACCCCTCCACTTT. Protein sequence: CASSLYADGGNSPLHF.

The CDR3 sequence is CASRVRTAKEAFF. In DNA form, the CDR3 reads TGTGCCAGCAGGGTACGGACAGCCAAAGAAGCTTTCTTT. V gene TRBV2 combines with J gene TRBJ1-1; maybe TRBD1 (6 bases). Trimming shortened V by 6 bases and J by 8 bases, and 16 bases separated the two germline ends. Germline V gives CDR1 SNHLY, CDR2 FYNNEI. This CDR3 spans 13 amino acids.

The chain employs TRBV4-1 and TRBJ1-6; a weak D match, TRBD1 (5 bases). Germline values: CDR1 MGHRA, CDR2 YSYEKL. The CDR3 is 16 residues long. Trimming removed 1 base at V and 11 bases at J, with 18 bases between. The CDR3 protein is CASSQVTGPIAPPLHF. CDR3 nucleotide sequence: TGCGCCAGCAGCCAAGTAACAGGCCCTATTGCTCCACCCCTCCACTTT.

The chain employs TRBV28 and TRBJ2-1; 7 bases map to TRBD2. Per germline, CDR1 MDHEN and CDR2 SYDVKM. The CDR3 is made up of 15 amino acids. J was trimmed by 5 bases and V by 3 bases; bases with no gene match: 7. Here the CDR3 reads CASSLVWGRDNEQFF. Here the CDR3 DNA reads TGTGCCAGCAGTTTGGTCTGGGGGAGGGACAATGAGCAGTTCTTC.

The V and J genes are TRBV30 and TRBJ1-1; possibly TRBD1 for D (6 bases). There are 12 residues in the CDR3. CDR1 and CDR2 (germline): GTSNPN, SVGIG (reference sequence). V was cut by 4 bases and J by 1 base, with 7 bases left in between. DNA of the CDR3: TGTGCCTGGACGACAGGGAACACTGAAGCTTTCTTT. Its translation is CAWTTGNTEAFF.

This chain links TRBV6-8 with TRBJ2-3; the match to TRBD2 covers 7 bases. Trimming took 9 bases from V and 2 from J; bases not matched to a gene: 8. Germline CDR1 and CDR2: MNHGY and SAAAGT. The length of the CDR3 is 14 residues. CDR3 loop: CARLLRETTDTQYF. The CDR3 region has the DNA TGTGCCAGGTTATTGCGGGAGACCACAGATACGCAGTATTTT.

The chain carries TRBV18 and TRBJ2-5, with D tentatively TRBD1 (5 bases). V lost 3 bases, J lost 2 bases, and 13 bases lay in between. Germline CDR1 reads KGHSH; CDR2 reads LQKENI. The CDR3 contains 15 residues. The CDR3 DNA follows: TGTGCCAGCTCACCCCAGGACATAGGTCAAGAGACCCAGTACTTC. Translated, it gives CASSPQDIGQETQYF.

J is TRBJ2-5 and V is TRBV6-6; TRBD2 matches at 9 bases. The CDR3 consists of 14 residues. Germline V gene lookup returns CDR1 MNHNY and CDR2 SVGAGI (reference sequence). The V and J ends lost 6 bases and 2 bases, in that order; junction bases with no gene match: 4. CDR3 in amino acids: CASSGTSRQETQYF. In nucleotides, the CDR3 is TGTGCCAGCAGCGGGACTAGCAGACAAGAGACCCAGTACTTC.

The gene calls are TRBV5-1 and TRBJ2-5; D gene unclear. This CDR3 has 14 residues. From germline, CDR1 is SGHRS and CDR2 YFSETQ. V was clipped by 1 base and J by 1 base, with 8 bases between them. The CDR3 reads CASSLSQVQETQYF. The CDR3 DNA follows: TGCGCCAGCAGCTTGTCTCAGGTCCAAGAGACCCAGTACTTC.

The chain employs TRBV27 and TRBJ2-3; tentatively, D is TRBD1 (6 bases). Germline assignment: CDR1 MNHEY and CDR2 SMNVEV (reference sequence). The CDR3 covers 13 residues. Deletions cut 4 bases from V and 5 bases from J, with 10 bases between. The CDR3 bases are TGTGCCAGCAGTTCAGGGGTGGGAGATACGCAGTATTTT. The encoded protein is CASSSGVGDTQYF.

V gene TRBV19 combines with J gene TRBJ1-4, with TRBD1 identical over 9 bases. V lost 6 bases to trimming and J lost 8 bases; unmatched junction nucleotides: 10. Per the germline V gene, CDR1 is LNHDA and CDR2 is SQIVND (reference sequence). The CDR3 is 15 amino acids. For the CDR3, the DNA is TGTGCCAGTAGCGGTAAACAGGGGGCGGGAGAAAAACTGTTTTTT. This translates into CASSGKQGAGEKLFF.

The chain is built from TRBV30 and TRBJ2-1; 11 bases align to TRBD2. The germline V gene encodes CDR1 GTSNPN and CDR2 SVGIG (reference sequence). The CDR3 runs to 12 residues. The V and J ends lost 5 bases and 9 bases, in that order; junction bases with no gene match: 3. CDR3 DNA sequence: TGTGCCTGGGCGGGACTAGCGGCTGAGCAGTTCTTC. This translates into CAWAGLAAEQFF.

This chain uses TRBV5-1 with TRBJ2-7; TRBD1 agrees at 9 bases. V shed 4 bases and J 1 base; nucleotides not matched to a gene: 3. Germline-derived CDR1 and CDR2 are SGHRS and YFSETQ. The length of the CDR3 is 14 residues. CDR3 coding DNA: TGCGCCAGCAGCCAGGACAGGGGATCCTACGAGCAGTACTTC. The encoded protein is CASSQDRGSYEQYF.

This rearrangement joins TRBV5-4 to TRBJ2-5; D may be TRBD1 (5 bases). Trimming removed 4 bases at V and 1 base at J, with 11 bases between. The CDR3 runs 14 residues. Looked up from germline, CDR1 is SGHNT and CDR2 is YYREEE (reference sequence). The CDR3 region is CASSTGPPQETQYF. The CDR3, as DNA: TGTGCCAGCAGCACAGGACCCCCCCAAGAGACCCAGTACTTC. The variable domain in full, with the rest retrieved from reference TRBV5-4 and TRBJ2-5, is ETGVTQSPTHLIKTRGQQVTLRCSSQSGHNTVSWYQQALGQGPQFIFQYYREEENGRGNFPPRFSGLQFPNYSSELNVNALELDDSALYLCASSTGPPQETQYFGPGTRLLVL.

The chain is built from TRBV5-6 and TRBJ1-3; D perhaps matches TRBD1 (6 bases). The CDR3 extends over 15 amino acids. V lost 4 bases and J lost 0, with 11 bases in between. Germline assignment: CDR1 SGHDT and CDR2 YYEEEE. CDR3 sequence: CASSLGTPSGNTIYF. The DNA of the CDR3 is TGTGCCAGCAGCCTAGGGACACCCTCTGGAAACACCATATATTTT.